The rows below give T cell receptor beta chains drawn from one sample of a study of T cells in Graves' hyperthyroidism and ophthalmopathy. MiXCR was run by TCRdb on the multiplex PCR reads, yielding one entry per CDR3 protein. The top ten hold 8% to 8.5% of the sample, which has 600,000 or so distinct CDR3 sequences, about 45% seen once. Sequencing used peripheral blood or thyroid tissue (not recorded which). Receptors were obtained from a woman younger than 30 with Graves' hyperthyroidism. Each CDR3 is given with its conserved first and last residue. A D gene is named only where the DNA matches it firmly. Clone size appears in some rows only: once, few, many, or a class for an expanded clone.

-	-	TRBV13	TRBJ2-7	TGTGCCAGCAGCGGCGAAGGGTCCTACGAGCAGTACTTC	CASSGEGSYEQYF
many	-	TRBV7-2	TRBJ1-2	TGTGCCAGCAGCTCAGTTCCTGAGTCTTCCCGCTACACCTTC	CASSSVPESSRYTF
few	-	TRBV5-1	TRBJ1-4	TGCGCCAGCGGCGCCCTTGGGGGTGAAAAACTGTTTTTT	CASGALGGEKLFF
-	-	TRBV20-1	TRBJ1-2	TGCAGTGCTAGAATTCCAGGTGGGGGGGATAGTGGAATCTTC	CSARIPGGGDSGIF
few	-	TRBV2	TRBJ2-5	TGTGCCAGCAGCCCGCCGCAGGAGCAAGAGACCCAGTACTTC	CASSPPQEQETQYF
many	-	TRBV5-1	TRBJ1-1	TGCGCCAGCAGCTTGGAAGGGGGAGTGAACACTGAAGCTTTCTTT	CASSLEGGVNTEAFF
-	-	TRBV29-1	TRBJ2-3	TGCAGCGTTGGGGCTAGCGGCACAGATACGCAGTATTTT	CSVGASGTDTQYF
-	-	TRBV5-1	TRBJ2-5	TGCGCCAGCAGCTTTGGGGCAGCGGAGACCCAGTACTTC	CASSFGAAETQYF
-	TRBD2	TRBV7-2	TRBJ2-5	TGTGCCAGCAGCCCTAGAGGGATAGCGGGAGGAGGGGAGACCCAGTACTTC	CASSPRGIAGGGETQYF
many	TRBD1	TRBV15	TRBJ1-2	TGTGCCACCAGCAGAGACCGTCCGACAGGGAACTATGGCTACACCTTC	CATSRDRPTGNYGYTF
-	-	TRBV10-3	TRBJ1-3	TGTGCCATCACGGGCCGGGACATCTCTGGAAACACCATATATTTT	CAITGRDISGNTIYF
-	-	TRBV19	TRBJ1-2	TGTGCCAGTATAGAAGACGATGCCCTAGGGGCCTTCTATGGCTACACCTTC	CASIEDDALGAFYGYTF
-	-	TRBV15	TRBJ1-6	TGTGCCACCAGCAGAGGGGATCAGCCCCTCCACTTT	CATSRGDQPLHF
-	TRBD2	TRBV7-9	TRBJ2-7	TGTGCCAGCAGCTGGGGGACTAGCTCAGGCTACGAGCAGTACTTC	CASSWGTSSGYEQYF
once	TRBD2	TRBV7-3	TRBJ2-3	TGTGCCAGCAGCCTCGCCGGGACTAGTCCAGATACGCAGTATTTT	CASSLAGTSPDTQYF
few	-	TRBV15	TRBJ1-5	TGTGCCGAAAGGCGGGCGAGCAATCAGCCCCAGCATTTT	CAERRASNQPQHF
-	TRBD1	TRBV25-1	TRBJ1-2	TGTGCCAGCAGATTGAACAGGGGGCGAATTAATGGCTACACCTTC	CASRLNRGRINGYTF
-	-	TRBV7-8	TRBJ2-3	TGTGCCAGCAGCCTCAGGGGCCCCGAAGGAGGAGATACGCAGTATTTT	CASSLRGPEGGDTQYF
-	TRBD1	TRBV29-1	TRBJ1-2	TGCAGCGCTAGACAGGGGGGGCAGTATGGCTACACCTTC	CSARQGGQYGYTF
-	-	TRBV25-1	TRBJ1-6	TGTGCCAGCACCCAGGGATTCAGTTCACCCCTCCACTTT	CASTQGFSSPLHF
-	TRBD1	TRBV20-1	TRBJ1-2	TGCAGTGCTGGTGGACAGGGGCTTGGAGGTGGCTACACCTTC	CSAGGQGLGGGYTF
-	-	TRBV20-1	TRBJ1-1	TGCAGTGCCGAAGGCCAGGGAAGTATAACTGAAGCTTTCTTT	CSAEGQGSITEAFF
few	-	TRBV7-9	TRBJ1-1	TGTGCCAGCAGCTTAAAGGGAACCGACAGTGAAGCTTTCTTT	CASSLKGTDSEAFF
-	TRBD1	TRBV7-8	TRBJ1-2	TGCGCCAGCAGCCCACAACAGGGGGGCTATGGCTACACCTTC	CASSPQQGGYGYTF
many	TRBD2	TRBV20-1	TRBJ2-5	TGCAGTGCTAGAGCTCTAGCGGGAGATGAGACCCAGTACTTC	CSARALAGDETQYF
once	TRBD1	TRBV7-6	TRBJ2-7	TGTGCCAGCAGTCCCCCCAGGGGGCTCTACGAGCAGTACTTC	CASSPPRGLYEQYF
-	-	TRBV7-2	TRBJ1-4	TGTGCCAGCAGCTCCGTATTAGGGAGTGAAAAACTGTTTTTT	CASSSVLGSEKLFF
few	TRBD1	TRBV24-1	TRBJ1-5	TGTGCCAGCAGCCCAAACAGGGGGCTAATGGTTCGTCAGCCCCAGCATTTT	CASSPNRGLMVRQPQHF
once	TRBD1	TRBV29-1	TRBJ1-1	TGCAGCGTTTCAGGGGGCGTAACTGAAGCTTTCTTT	CSVSGGVTEAFF
-	TRBD1	TRBV15	TRBJ2-1	TGTGCCACCAGCAGAAAAAACAGGGGTTCCGGTGAGCAGTTCTTC	CATSRKNRGSGEQFF
many	TRBD1	TRBV29-1	TRBJ1-1	TGCAGCGCCGGACAGGTGAACACTGAAGCTTTCTTT	CSAGQVNTEAFF
-	-	TRBV11-2	TRBJ2-5	TGTGCCAGCAGTTACTCGATCTGGGAGACCCAGTACTTC	CASSYSIWETQYF
many	TRBD1	TRBV25-1	TRBJ1-4	TGTGCCAGCAGTGGGGGACAGGGACGGGAAAAACTGTTTTTT	CASSGGQGREKLFF
few	-	TRBV20-1	TRBJ2-7	TGCAGTGCTAGGAGCGGCGCCTACGAGCAGTACTTC	CSARSGAYEQYF
-	-	TRBV24-1	TRBJ2-5	TGTGCCACCGGTCTAGGGGCCGGAGAGACCCAGTACTTC	CATGLGAGETQYF
many	TRBD1	TRBV29-1	TRBJ1-2	TGCAGCGTGGGGGACAGGGATAACTATGGCTACACCTTC	CSVGDRDNYGYTF
-	TRBD2	TRBV2	TRBJ2-3	TGTGCCAGCAGTGGACTAGCGTTCACAGATACGCAGTATTTT	CASSGLAFTDTQYF
many	TRBD2	TRBV5-4	TRBJ2-5	TGTGCATGGGGACTAGCGGGAGAGGAGACCCAGTACTTC	CAWGLAGEETQYF
many	TRBD2	TRBV7-2	TRBJ2-5	TGTGCCAGCAGCTTATCAGTAGCGGGAGCCGGAGAGACCCAGTACTTC	CASSLSVAGAGETQYF
-	-	TRBV7-6	TRBJ1-4	TGTGCCAGCACCGTGACAGCGACGGAACTGTTTTTT	CASTVTATELFF
-	-	TRBV29-1	TRBJ2-7	TGCAGCGTTGATGGGGCAGCGAGGTACGAGCAGTACTTC	CSVDGAARYEQYF
few	TRBD1	TRBV5-1	TRBJ2-7	TGCGCCAGCAGCGTGGACAGGGACCAGTACGAGCAGTACTTC	CASSVDRDQYEQYF
-	TRBD2	TRBV10-3	TRBJ2-5	TGTGCCAGCAGTGGTACGGGAGGGCCGCGAGAGACCCAGTACTTC	CASSGTGGPRETQYF
few	-	TRBV19	TRBJ1-2	TGTGCCAGCAGTTGGGGGCTAGGCTACACCTTC	CASSWGLGYTF
few	-	TRBV7-2	TRBJ2-6	TGTGCCAGCCCTCCGGGGGAACCCTCTGGGGCCAACGTCCTGACTTTC	CASPPGEPSGANVLTF
-	TRBD2	TRBV20-1	TRBJ2-7	TGCAGTGCTAGCCCAGCGGGAGGGGGAGGTAACGAGCAGTACTTC	CSASPAGGGGNEQYF
many	-	TRBV7-8	TRBJ1-2	TGTGCCAGCAGCTCGGGGGGCAACTATGGCTACACCTTC	CASSSGGNYGYTF
many	-	TRBV25-1	TRBJ2-3	TGTGCCAGCAGACAAGGCAGGGATACGCAGTATTTT	CASRQGRDTQYF
-	TRBD2	TRBV20-1	TRBJ2-5	TGCAGTGCTCGCAGACTAGCTCGTGAGACCCAGTACTTC	CSARRLARETQYF
-	-	TRBV10-1	TRBJ2-2	TGTGCCAGCTCACCACCGGCAGGGAACACCGGGGAGCTGTTTTTT	CASSPPAGNTGELFF
-	-	TRBV6-5	TRBJ1-3	TGTGCCAGCAGTGAAGCTGAGGACAGCCGAGGAAACACCATATATTTT	CASSEAEDSRGNTIYF
-	TRBD1	TRBV4-2	TRBJ1-1	TGTGCCAGCAGCCAGGGACAGACGACTGAAGCTTTCTTT	CASSQGQTTEAFF
-	-	TRBV7-9	TRBJ1-1	TGTGCCAGCAGCTTAGTAGGGGCGGGGAGTAGGATGAACACTGAAGCTTTCTTT	CASSLVGAGSRMNTEAFF
-	TRBD2	TRBV7-2	TRBJ2-5	TGTGCCAGCAGACGACTAGCCCGGGAGACCCAGTACTTC	CASRRLARETQYF